The 6 T cell receptor beta chains presented below share a single source sample, sequenced in a study of CD8 T cells in Susac syndrome. An input of roughly 0.5 to 1 ug of RNA was subjected to reverse transcription using random hexamers. TCRdb re-called the immunoSEQ multiplex PCR reads with MiXCR, one entry per CDR3 protein. This table holds around 170,000 distinct CDR3 sequences, 90% to 97% found once. The sequenced material came from CD4+ T cells from PBMCs. The source of these receptors is a human donor with Susac syndrome.

With regard to this clonotype: The junction does not match germline at one end; this may be a read error. The V call is TRBV29-1, the J call TRBJ2-1; TRBD2 aligns across 13 bases. CDR3 size: 15 residues. Germline lookup yields CDR1 SQVTM and CDR2 ANQGSEA. CDR3 protein: CSVEGTSGVYNEQFF. Written as DNA, the CDR3 is TGCAGCGTCGAAGGGACTAGCGGGGTCTACAATGAGCAGTTCTTC.

This clonotype has more than one count but fewer than ten. The chain links TRBV12-3 or TRBV12-4 to TRBJ2-1; D is perhaps TRBD2 (6 bases). This CDR3 is 15 amino acids long. V lost 5 bases and J lost 0, with 11 bases in between. CDR3 protein: CASSGGKSSYNEQFF. In DNA form, the CDR3 reads TGTGCCAGCAGTGGCGGGAAGAGCTCCTACAATGAGCAGTTCTTC.

The CDR3 bases are TGCGCCAGCAGCCAAGAAGGTCTCGTCTCTGGAAACACCATATATTTT. As protein: CASSQEGLVSGNTIYF. The gene calls are TRBV4-1 and TRBJ1-3; no reliable D call. CDR1 is MGHRA, CDR2 YSYEKL, per germline. V lost 0 bases, J lost 0 bases, and 9 bases lay in between. CDR3 length equals 16 residues.

The chain uses TRBV20-1 and TRBJ2-5; D unresolved. Germline assignment: CDR1 DFQATT and CDR2 SNEGSKA (reference sequence). This CDR3 has 11 amino acids. V was pared by 5 bases and J by 4 bases, with 8 bases between. CDR3 in DNA: TGCAGTGCTCAAGGCGGAGAGACCCAGTACTTC. This encodes CSAQGGETQYF.

This clonotype has a handful of counts. The chain carries TRBV30 and TRBJ2-2; 7 bases agree with TRBD1. CDR3 length: 14 residues. With 2 bases clipped from V and 4 bases from J, the junction kept 4 bases outside the gene matches. Germline assignment: CDR1 GTSNPN and CDR2 SVGIG (reference sequence). As DNA, the CDR3 is TGTGCCTGGAGTCGACAGGGAATCACCGGGGAGCTGTTTTTT. It translates to CAWSRQGITGELFF.

The chain is built from TRBV30 and TRBJ1-1; tentatively, D is TRBD1 (5 bases). Trimming removed 2 bases at V and 5 bases at J, with 15 bases between. The CDR3 is 14 amino acids. Germline CDR1 GTSNPN, CDR2 SVGIG (reference sequence). The CDR3 DNA follows: TGTGCCTGGAGTCGAGGGCTCCGGGGGACTGAAGCTTTCTTT. The encoded protein is CAWSRGLRGTEAFF.